The 29 T cell receptor beta chains below all came from one sample that was sequenced in a study of blood T cells in healthy people across ages. Primers used in a second PCR of roughly 6 to 12 cycles were a sample-barcoded 5' primer and a J-beta primer mix. Each CDR3 protein gets one entry after TCRdb re-called the 5' RACE reads with MiXCR. The sample lists roughly 1,500,000 distinct CDR3 sequences, roughly 40% occurring once. The sample comprised blood. These receptors were taken from a woman aged 18 to 35 in good health.

Only a few counts were recorded for this clonotype. This may stem from a read error, because a much larger clone lies one nucleotide away. V gene TRBV6-4 combines with J gene TRBJ2-7; TRBD2 matches 15 bases. Per germline, CDR1 MRHNA and CDR2 SNTAGT. V lost 2 bases and J lost 7; bases outside the gene matches: 3. CDR3 size: 15 residues. The CDR3 is CASSDGTSGGNEQYF. Written as DNA, the CDR3 is TGTGCCAGCAGTGACGGGACTAGCGGGGGGAATGAGCAGTACTTC.

A note on this clonotype: The junction differs from germline at one of its ends, possibly a read error. The V gene is TRBV28, the J gene TRBJ1-1; D gene ambiguous. Germline CDR1 MDHEN, CDR2 SYDVKM. This CDR3 spans 12 amino acids. The CDR3 protein is CATERRNTEAFF. CDR3 bases: TGCGCCACCGAAAGGAGGAACACTGAAGCTTTCTTT.

The chain is built from TRBV13 and TRBJ2-5; 14 positions match TRBD2. V lost 4 bases to trimming and J lost 4 bases; unmatched junction nucleotides: 8. Germline-derived CDR1 and CDR2 are PRHDT and FYEKMQ (reference sequence). This CDR3 has 17 amino acids. The CDR3 loop reads CASSSTGLAGVGETQYF. In DNA, the CDR3 is TGTGCCAGCAGCTCCACGGGACTAGCGGGAGTTGGAGAGACCCAGTACTTC.

This clonotype was counted only a few times. The CDR3 spells CASSQSEQETQYF. The CDR3 DNA is TGCGCCAGCAGCCAAAGTGAGCAAGAGACCCAGTACTTC. The chain employs TRBV4-1 and TRBJ2-5; D uncertain. The germline V and J ends were trimmed by 2 bases and 2 bases, with 6 bases remaining between them. Germline lookup yields CDR1 MGHRA and CDR2 YSYEKL. CDR3 size: 13 residues.

This chain connects TRBV7-2 to TRBJ2-1; 10 bases fit TRBD2. The ends lost 4 bases at V and 6 bases at J; junction bases unmatched: 6. The CDR3 extends over 15 amino acids. Germline CDR1 is SGHTA and CDR2 is FQGNSA. The CDR3: CASSWRTSGVNEQFF. In DNA, the CDR3 is TGTGCCAGCAGCTGGCGGACTAGCGGAGTCAATGAGCAGTTCTTC.

This chain connects TRBV12-3 or TRBV12-4 to TRBJ2-7; D is uncertain. Trimming left V 6 bases short and J 2 bases short, with 11 bases between. This CDR3 has 13 amino acids. This CDR3 is CASRAEAPYEQYF. The CDR3 DNA reads TGTGCCAGCAGGGCCGAGGCTCCCTACGAGCAGTACTTC.

Here the CDR3 reads CASSPVPGQGSYEQYF. CDR3 DNA: TGTGCCAGCTCACCAGTCCCGGGACAGGGCTCCTACGAGCAGTACTTC. V and J are TRBV18 and TRBJ2-7, with 9 bases matching TRBD1. This CDR3 contains 16 residues. The germline gives CDR1 KGHSH, CDR2 LQKENI. V was pared by 2 bases and J by 0 bases, with 5 bases of the junction left unmatched.

There are a few counts of this clonotype. The rearrangement links TRBV7-9 to TRBJ2-1; no clear D gene. The CDR3 is 16 residues long. The germline V gene encodes CDR1 SEHNR and CDR2 FQNEAQ (reference sequence). Trimming removed 5 bases at V and 4 bases at J, with 18 bases between. The CDR3 DNA sequence: TGTGCCAGCAGCGCCCGTCAGCCGCCTGGGTACAATGAGCAGTTCTTC. Translating it yields CASSARQPPGYNEQFF. Using reference TRBV7-9 and TRBJ2-1 for the parts outside the CDR3, the full variable domain is DTGVSQNPRHKITKRGQNVTFRCDPISEHNRLYWYRQTLGQGPEFLTYFQNEAQLEKSRLLSDRFSAERPKGSFSTLEIQRTEQGDSAMYLCASSARQPPGYNEQFFGPGTRLTVL.

The chain carries TRBV30 and TRBJ2-1; D may be TRBD1 (5 bases). Germline-derived CDR1 and CDR2 are GTSNPN and SVGIG (reference sequence). V lost 3 bases and J 9 bases, leaving 9 bases between the germline ends. The CDR3 runs to 11 residues. CDR3 sequence: CAWRAGREQFF. Written as DNA, the CDR3 is TGTGCCTGGAGGGCAGGGCGTGAGCAGTTCTTC.

The chain combines TRBV7-9 with TRBJ2-1; 7 positions match TRBD2. This CDR3 comprises 16 residues. Per germline, CDR1 SEHNR and CDR2 FQNEAQ (reference sequence). V was clipped by 6 bases and J by 0 bases; unmatched bases: 8. The CDR3 loop is CASRESRDYSYNEQFF. As DNA, the CDR3 is TGTGCCAGCAGGGAGAGTCGGGACTACTCCTACAATGAGCAGTTCTTC.

The chain employs TRBV2 and TRBJ1-6; 8 positions agree with TRBD1. V dropped 4 bases and J dropped 8; count of bases not matched to a gene: 4. Germline-derived CDR1 and CDR2 are SNHLY and FYNNEI. This CDR3 contains 14 residues. The CDR3 DNA is TGTGCCAGCAGTGGACAGGGGTGGGATTCACCCCTCCACTTT. This encodes CASSGQGWDSPLHF. Full variable domain (remainder filled in from reference TRBV2 and TRBJ1-6): EPEVTQTPSHQVTQMGQEVILRCVPISNHLYFYWYRQILGQKVEFLVSFYNNEISEKSEIFDDQFSVERPDGSNFTLKIRSTKLEDSAMYFCASSGQGWDSPLHFGNGTRLTVT.

The chain joins TRBV27 to TRBJ1-6; a possible D gene is TRBD1 (6 bases). The germline CDR1 and CDR2 sequences are MNHEY and SMNVEV (reference sequence). This CDR3 is built from 12 residues. Trimming took off 10 bases at V and 15 bases at J, with 19 bases between the two ends. The CDR3 spells CATSDDRIDLHF. The CDR3 DNA sequence: TGTGCCACCTCCGACGACAGGATTGACCTCCACTTT.

This chain uses TRBV28 with TRBJ1-1; D gene unclear. The CDR3 is made up of 12 amino acids. V lost 4 bases and J lost 9, with 12 bases in between. Germline V gives CDR1 MDHEN, CDR2 SYDVKM. The CDR3 spells CASSSPPGQAFF. The CDR3 DNA reads TGTGCCAGCAGTTCCCCCCCAGGACAAGCTTTCTTT. Full variable domain (outside the CDR3, taken from reference TRBV28 and TRBJ1-1): DVKVTQSSRYLVKRTGEKVFLECVQDMDHENMFWYRQDPGLGLRLIYFSYDVKMKEKGDIPEGYSVSREKKERFSLILESASTNQTSMYLCASSSPPGQAFFGQGTRLTVV.

V gene TRBV12-3 or TRBV12-4 combines with J gene TRBJ1-1; D is unresolved. The CDR3 is made up of 17 amino acids. Trimming cost V 5 bases and J 3 bases, with 22 bases left between them. CDR3 loop: CASSPPMGKQTYTEAFF. The CDR3 nucleotides are TGTGCCAGCAGTCCCCCTATGGGCAAGCAAACGTACACTGAAGCTTTCTTT.

This clonotype turned up a few times. The rearrangement links TRBV28 to TRBJ2-7, with D perhaps matching TRBD1 (7 bases). V was clipped by 3 bases and J by 2 bases, with 14 bases between them. This CDR3 has 15 amino acids. In germline, CDR1 is MDHEN, CDR2 SYDVKM. The CDR3 loop reads CASSLGTRGAYEQYF. CDR3 in DNA: TGTGCCAGCAGTTTGGGTACCAGGGGGGCCTACGAGCAGTACTTC.

This clonotype was picked up a small number of times. V is TRBV7-2 and J is TRBJ1-5; D uncertain. Germline CDR1 and CDR2: SGHTA and FQGNSA. Trimming stripped 0 bases from V and 4 bases from J, with 10 bases between. This CDR3 is 15 amino acids long. The CDR3 DNA reads TGTGCCAGCAGCTTAGCGCTTGCCCCGAATCAGCCCCAGCATTTT. Its translation is CASSLALAPNQPQHF.

V is TRBV4-1 and J is TRBJ2-1; unclear D gene. The CDR3 is 14 residues long. In germline, CDR1 is MGHRA, CDR2 YSYEKL. Trimming stripped 3 bases from V and 13 bases from J, with 19 bases between. CDR3 in DNA: TGCGCCAGCAGCCAGCCAGCGAAACAAGAGACCCAGTTCTTC. Translating gives CASSQPAKQETQFF.

This chain connects TRBV20-1 to TRBJ2-1; 9 nucleotides match TRBD1. CDR3 size: 15 residues. J gave up 5 bases and V 3 bases, and 8 bases lay outside the gene matches. Looked up from germline, CDR1 is DFQATT and CDR2 is SNEGSKA (reference sequence). The chain's CDR3 is CSASIQGALNNEQFF. DNA of the CDR3: TGCAGTGCTAGTATACAGGGGGCGCTTAACAATGAGCAGTTCTTC.

Concerning this clonotype: Because the CDR3 is missing its conserved closing phenylalanine or tryptophan, this is likely a read error. The rearrangement uses TRBV20-1 and TRBJ2-1; the match to TRBD2 covers 8 bases. This CDR3 is built from 14 residues. The J segment lost 4 bases and the V segment lost 4 bases, leaving 6 bases of the junction unmatched. Looked up from germline, CDR1 is DFQATT and CDR2 is SNEGSKA (reference sequence). DNA for the CDR3: TGCAGTGCTACTGTCGGGGGGGCGTACAATGAGCAGTTCTGC. Protein: CSATVGGAYNEQFC.

The V and J genes are TRBV20-1 and TRBJ1-2; no clear D gene. This CDR3 is 12 amino acids long. The ends were cut back, 3 bases at V and 2 bases at J, with 7 bases in the middle. Germline V lookup: CDR1 DFQATT, CDR2 SNEGSKA (reference sequence). CDR3 in amino acids: CSARAENYGYTF. Here the CDR3 DNA reads TGCAGTGCTAGGGCAGAAAACTATGGCTACACCTTC.

This clonotype came up a few times. The V gene is TRBV29-1, the J gene TRBJ2-5; TRBD1 matches at 9 bases. The J call may be wrong; the DNA end is better matched by TRBJ2-7. Germline lookup yields CDR1 SQVTM and CDR2 ANQGSEA. There are 13 residues in the CDR3. The CDR3 region has the DNA TGCAGCGTCCGACCGGGACAGGGATACGAGCAGTACTTC. This codes for CSVRPGQGYEQYF.

This chain joins TRBV3-1 and TRBJ2-3; TRBD2 agrees at 8 bases. The ends lost 0 bases at V and 2 bases at J; junction bases unmatched: 7. CDR1 LGHDT and CDR2 YNNKEL come from the germline V gene (reference sequence). The CDR3 consists of 17 residues. The CDR3 protein is CASSQDQPTSATDTQYF. The DNA for the CDR3 is TGTGCCAGCAGCCAAGATCAACCGACTAGCGCCACAGATACGCAGTATTTT.

The table lists this clonotype with a few counts. The CDR3 here is CASSLWGIQPQHF. In DNA form, the CDR3 reads TGTGCCAGCAGCCTATGGGGGATACAGCCCCAGCATTTT. The chain recombines TRBV7-2 with TRBJ1-5; possibly TRBD1 for D (5 bases). The CDR3 runs 13 residues. Germline V gene sequence: CDR1 SGHTA, CDR2 FQGNSA. With 5 bases removed from V and 7 bases from J, the gap between germline ends came to 12 bases. The whole variable domain, filled in from reference TRBV7-2 and TRBJ1-5, reads GAGVSQSPSNKVTEKGKDVELRCDPISGHTALYWYRQSLGQGLEFLIYFQGNSAPDKSGLPSDRFSAERTGGSVSTLTIQRTQQEDSAVYLCASSLWGIQPQHFGDGTRLSIL.

The chain carries TRBV10-3 and TRBJ2-5; TRBD1 aligns across 7 bases. The V and J ends lost 2 bases and 5 bases, in that order; junction bases with no gene match: 8. Germline CDR1 and CDR2: ENHRY and SYGVKD. The CDR3 covers 15 residues. CDR3 in DNA: TGTGCCATCAGTGAGCGGGACAGCGGTGTGGAGACCCAGTACTTC. The encoded protein is CAISERDSGVETQYF.

This clonotype was observed a single time. The rearrangement joins TRBV21-1 to TRBJ1-5. TRBV21-1 is recorded as a pseudogene. This CDR3 spans 15 amino acids. CDR3 amino acids: CASSKGRHSNQPQHF. DNA for the CDR3: TGTGCCAGCAGCAAAGGACGCCATAGCAATCAGCCCCAGCATTTT.

About this clonotype itself: At one end, the junction sequence differs from germline, possibly due to a read error. The V call is TRBV12-3 or TRBV12-4, the J call TRBJ1-1, with no clear D. The CDR3 sequence is 12 residues long. The CDR3 DNA reads as TGTGCCAGCAGATTAGAGGAAAGTGAAGCTTTCTTT. Translated: CASRLEESEAFF.

The chain carries TRBV20-1 and TRBJ2-1; 7 positions agree with TRBD2. V was clipped by 6 bases and J by 2 bases; unmatched bases: 7. The CDR3 is 14 residues long. The V gene's germline CDR1 is DFQATT and CDR2 SNEGSKA (reference sequence). The CDR3 loop is CSALGGSAYNEQFF. CDR3 DNA sequence: TGCAGTGCCCTCGGGGGGAGCGCCTACAATGAGCAGTTCTTC.

The chain carries TRBV7-2 and TRBJ2-7, with D possibly TRBD2 on 6 matching bases. The CDR3 has 15 residues. Germline values: CDR1 SGHTA, CDR2 FQGNSA. The V and J ends lost 4 bases and 10 bases respectively, with 23 bases between them. CDR3 nucleotides: TGTGCCAGCAGCTCAGGACTACCGCCTTTTAACGGTCAGTACTTC. Protein sequence: CASSSGLPPFNGQYF.

This chain connects TRBV6-6 to TRBJ2-7, with TRBD1 identical over 7 bases. With V trimmed by 5 bases and J by 8 bases, 18 bases remained unmatched. This CDR3 contains 16 residues. In germline, CDR1 is MNHNY, CDR2 SVGAGI (reference sequence). CDR3 loop: CASSRFSTGPSTQQYF. The CDR3 nucleotides are TGTGCCAGCAGTCGCTTTTCGACAGGGCCATCTACGCAGCAGTACTTC.